The 23 T cell receptor beta chains given below trace back to one sample, sequenced in a study of blood T cell repertoires in COVID-19. This table comes from immunoSEQ multiplex PCR, and its TCRdb copy is limited to in-frame clones, with some not included. Seen here are some 40,000 clones, more than 75% observed once, and the top ten hold approximately 14%. The sequenced sample was peripheral blood. The source is a man aged 50-59 years with active or convalescent COVID-19.

The chain joins TRBV30 to TRBJ2-3; perhaps TRBD2 as D (5 bases). Germline CDR1 GTSNPN, CDR2 SVGIG (reference sequence). V lost 5 bases to trimming and J lost 2 bases, with 11 bases between them. The CDR3 is 13 amino acids. The CDR3 reads CAWDRDPTDTQYF. CDR3 bases: TGTGCCTGGGATCGGGATCCCACAGATACGCAGTATTTT.

This clone was counted only a few times. J is TRBJ2-1 and V is TRBV19; 13 bases line up with TRBD2. The V and J ends lost 7 bases and 8 bases, in that order; junction bases with no gene match: 8. Germline lookup yields CDR1 LNHDA and CDR2 SQIVND (reference sequence). This CDR3 has 15 amino acids. The CDR3 nucleotides are TGTGCCAGTAACCCACTAGCGGGGGGGATGGATGAGCAGTTCTTC. This sequence encodes CASNPLAGGMDEQFF.

This sequence joins TRBV4-1 and TRBJ1-2; D is possibly TRBD1 (6 bases). V gave up 1 base and J gave up 4 bases, with 13 bases separating them. CDR1 and CDR2 (germline): MGHRA, YSYEKL. The CDR3 is made up of 15 amino acids. The CDR3, as DNA: TGCGCCAGCAGCCAAGGATTCCGGGGGGCCTATGGCTACACCTTC. Translated, it gives CASSQGFRGAYGYTF.

This clone has only a few counts. This chain links TRBV10-1 with TRBJ2-2; D unclear. CDR1 is WNHNN, CDR2 SYGVQD, per germline (reference sequence). The CDR3 runs 12 residues. V gave up 3 bases and J gave up 8 bases, with 7 bases separating them. The CDR3 sequence: CASSDLFGELFF. The CDR3 coding sequence is TGCGCCAGCAGTGACCTCTTTGGGGAGCTGTTTTTT.

This sequence joins TRBV7-2 and TRBJ1-4; maybe TRBD1 (5 bases). CDR3 length: 13 amino acids. Per germline, CDR1 SGHTA and CDR2 FQGNSA. V was trimmed by 5 bases and J by 8 bases, leaving 12 bases between them. The CDR3 nucleotides are TGTGCCAGCAGCGGTAGTGACAGAGAAAAACTGTTTTTT. Its translation: CASSGSDREKLFF.

The chain recombines TRBV28 with TRBJ1-2, with D maybe TRBD1 (5 bases). From germline, CDR1 is MDHEN and CDR2 SYDVKM. The CDR3 contains 12 residues. Trimming cost V 9 bases and J 3 bases, with 11 bases left between them. CDR3 sequence reads: CASTRGDYGYTF. CDR3 coding DNA: TGTGCCAGTACTCGGGGGGACTATGGCTACACCTTC.

The V and J genes are TRBV5-1 and TRBJ2-3; 12 bases match TRBD2. V was clipped by 2 bases and J by 5 bases; unmatched bases: 6. CDR3 length: 16 amino acids. The germline V gene has CDR1 SGHRS and CDR2 YFSETQ. The CDR3 protein is CASSLTSGGRVDTQYF. CDR3 sequence (DNA): TGCGCCAGCAGCTTAACTAGCGGGGGGCGGGTAGATACGCAGTATTTT. The full variable domain, in which reference TRBV5-1 and TRBJ2-3 provide the parts outside the CDR3, is KAGVTQTPRYLIKTRGQQVTLSCSPISGHRSVSWYQQTPGQGLQFLFEYFSETQRNKGNFPGRFSGRQFSNSRSEMNVSTLELGDSALYLCASSLTSGGRVDTQYFGPGTRLTVL.

The chain couples TRBV3-1 (or the pseudogene TRBV3-2) to TRBJ1-6, with D maybe TRBD1 (5 bases). Germline V gives CDR1 LGHDT, CDR2 YNNKEL (reference sequence). Deletions cut 3 bases from V and 7 bases from J, with 13 bases between. CDR3 size: 15 residues. The CDR3 DNA sequence: TGTGCCAGCAGCCATGGCAGGGTATTGAATTCACCCCTCCACTTT. Amino acids: CASSHGRVLNSPLHF.

V gene TRBV7-2 combines with J gene TRBJ1-2; D remains unclear. The CDR3 is made up of 13 amino acids. From germline, CDR1 is SGHTA and CDR2 FQGNSA. V dropped 5 bases and J dropped 7 bases, with 14 bases sitting between them. The CDR3 nucleotides are TGTGCCAGCAGCGCCCAGGTAACAAGTGGCTACACCTTC. Translation: CASSAQVTSGYTF.

The chain employs TRBV5-8 and TRBJ1-1, with 7 bases lining up with TRBD1. Germline values: CDR1 SGHTS, CDR2 YDEGEE. The V and J ends lost 2 bases and 0 bases, in that order; junction bases with no gene match: 7. The CDR3 runs to 16 residues. The CDR3 nucleotides read TGTGCCAGCAGCTTCATTACAGGGGCGTTGAACACTGAAGCTTTCTTT. As protein: CASSFITGALNTEAFF. Full variable domain (rest looked up from reference TRBV5-8 and TRBJ1-1): EAGVTQSPTHLIKTRGQQATLRCSPISGHTSVYWYQQALGLGLQFLLWYDEGEERNRGNFPPRFSGRQFPNYSSELNVNALELEDSALYLCASSFITGALNTEAFFGQGTRLTVV.

The chain has TRBV13 and TRBJ2-5; D perhaps matches TRBD2 (6 bases). The length of the CDR3 is 13 residues. V shed 5 bases and J shed 5 bases, with 12 bases lying between them. CDR1 PRHDT and CDR2 FYEKMQ come from the germline V gene (reference sequence). CDR3 sequence reads: CASSAPREETQYF. The CDR3 DNA follows: TGTGCCAGCAGCGCCCCCCGGGAGGAGACCCAGTACTTC. The full variable domain, rest sourced from reference TRBV13 and TRBJ2-5, is AAGVIQSPRHLIKEKRETATLKCYPIPRHDTVYWYQQGPGQDPQFLISFYEKMQSDKGSIPDRFSAQQFSDYHSELNMSSLELGDSALYFCASSAPREETQYFGPGTRLLVL.

The rearrangement uses TRBV30 and TRBJ2-3; TRBD2 matches at 9 bases. The junction had 9 bases not matched to a gene; V was cut back by 0 bases and J by 2 bases. The germline V gene encodes CDR1 GTSNPN and CDR2 SVGIG (reference sequence). The CDR3 is made up of 17 amino acids. Here the CDR3 reads CAWSVMTSGPYTDTQYF. CDR3 coding DNA: TGTGCCTGGAGTGTGATGACTAGCGGACCATACACAGATACGCAGTATTTT.

The V and J genes are TRBV11-2 and TRBJ2-7; no clear D gene. V gave up 4 bases and J gave up 2 bases, with 15 bases separating them. This CDR3 has 15 amino acids. Germline V CDR1 and CDR2: SGHAT, FQNNGV. CDR3 residues: CASSSRHSFPYEQYF. The DNA of the CDR3 is TGTGCCAGCAGCTCCCGACACTCCTTTCCCTACGAGCAGTACTTC.

This chain links TRBV29-1 with TRBJ1-2, with D possibly being TRBD1 (6 bases). Per the germline V gene, CDR1 is SQVTM and CDR2 is ANQGSEA. The CDR3 covers 11 residues. The V gene lost 8 bases and the J gene lost 8 bases, with 15 bases spanning the gap. CDR3: CSTRGAGGYTF. The CDR3 nucleotides read TGCAGCACCCGGGGGGCTGGCGGCTACACCTTC.

This sequence joins TRBV19 and TRBJ1-2; the D gene is possibly TRBD1 (6 bases). The CDR3 loop spans 15 amino acids. The V gene's germline CDR1 is LNHDA and CDR2 SQIVND (reference sequence). With 7 bases removed from V and 5 bases from J, the gap between germline ends came to 20 bases. The CDR3 here is CASIKGGSRGYGYTF. In DNA form, the CDR3 reads TGTGCCAGTATCAAAGGCGGGTCAAGGGGGTATGGCTACACCTTC.

The V and J genes are TRBV30 and TRBJ2-5; TRBD1 aligns across 10 bases. The CDR3 length is 13 residues. The germline V gene has CDR1 GTSNPN and CDR2 SVGIG (reference sequence). V shed 4 bases and J 5 bases; nucleotides not matched to a gene: 4. The CDR3 reads CAWKGQGLETQYF. The CDR3 coding sequence is TGTGCCTGGAAGGGACAGGGGTTGGAGACCCAGTACTTC. The full variable domain, with the rest looked up from reference TRBV30 and TRBJ2-5, is SQTIHQWPATLVQPVGSPLSLECTVEGTSNPNLYWYRQAAGRGLQLLFYSVGIGQISSEVPQNLSASRPQDRQFILSSKKLLLSDSGFYLCAWKGQGLETQYFGPGTRLLVL.

By proportion, this clone is medium-sized (0.01 to 0.1%). The J gene is TRBJ2-1, the V gene TRBV6-4; 11 bases align to TRBD2. The CDR3 loop spans 15 amino acids. CDR1 is MRHNA, CDR2 SNTAGT, per germline. The J segment lost 2 bases and the V segment lost 4 bases, leaving 1 base of the junction unmatched. Here the CDR3 reads CASSVAGGAYNEQFF. The CDR3 coding sequence is TGTGCCAGCAGTGTAGCGGGGGGGGCCTACAATGAGCAGTTCTTC.

The chain links TRBV5-6 to TRBJ2-7, with 11 bases matching TRBD1. V was clipped by 4 bases and J by 1 base; unmatched bases: 4. The CDR3 length is 15 residues. Germline V CDR1 and CDR2: SGHDT, YYEEEE. DNA for the CDR3: TGTGCCAGCAGCGGGGACAGGGGGTATTCCTACGAGCAGTACTTC. This codes for CASSGDRGYSYEQYF.

This sequence joins TRBV10-1 and TRBJ2-3, with 7 bases matching TRBD1. The V gene's germline CDR1 is WNHNN and CDR2 SYGVQD (reference sequence). The length of the CDR3 is 16 residues. J gave up 1 base and V 6 bases, and 10 bases lay outside the gene matches. Written as DNA, the CDR3 is TGCGCCAGCAGGGACGAACAGGGGTGGGGCACAGATACGCAGTATTTT. Translation gives CASRDEQGWGTDTQYF.

The chain links TRBV6-2 or TRBV6-3 to TRBJ1-1; 7 bases match TRBD1. This CDR3 is 17 amino acids long. Germline values: CDR1 MNHEY, CDR2 SVGEGT. V gave up 4 bases and J gave up 1 base; unmatched junction bases: 12. Written as DNA, the CDR3 is TGTGCCAGCAGTTCTTATCCGGACAGGCGGCGGAACACTGAAGCTTTCTTT. This sequence encodes CASSSYPDRRRNTEAFF.

The rearrangement uses TRBV11-3 and TRBJ2-7; TRBD1 matches at 8 bases. The germline gives CDR1 SGHNT, CDR2 YENEEA. This CDR3 contains 15 residues. After removal of 4 bases from V and 5 bases from J, the junction contained 10 bases not matched to a gene. The CDR3 spells CASSSGDRTLDEQYF. The CDR3 DNA reads as TGTGCCAGCAGCTCCGGGGACAGGACCTTGGACGAGCAGTACTTC.

CDR3 residues: CASSLDGTHPYGYTF. In DNA, the CDR3 is TGTGCCAGCAGCTTGGATGGCACGCACCCCTATGGCTACACCTTC. The genes are TRBV5-5 and TRBJ1-2; D remains ambiguous. Trimming pared 0 bases from V and 4 bases from J, leaving 13 bases between. Germline loops: CDR1 SGHKS, CDR2 YYEKEE (reference sequence). The CDR3 consists of 15 residues.

The V gene is TRBV7-6, the J gene TRBJ2-5; TRBD2 matches 9 bases. V lost 2 bases, J lost 13 bases, and 14 bases stayed unmatched. Germline CDR1 SGHVS, CDR2 FNYEAQ. The CDR3 contains 15 residues. CDR3 sequence: CASSLSPSGEGPGYF. For the CDR3, the DNA is TGTGCCAGCAGCTTATCTCCTAGCGGGGAGGGGCCGGGGTACTTC.